The text below deals with one T cell receptor (beta chain). Its antigen remains unidentified. No base-level quality is on record; no much larger clone is a single base apart. Another Seattle source contributed samples from volunteer blood donors who had recovered from COVID-19. Each collaborating institution followed its own protocols to collect whole blood in K2EDTA tubes. Collaborator samples were shipped for TCRbeta analysis as frozen whole blood, isolated PBMCs, or DNA extracted from either sample type. As encoded in the germline V gene, CDR1 is SGHVS while CDR2 is FNYEAQ. After removal of 5 bases from V and 5 bases from J, the junction retains 8 bases not matched to a gene. The CDR3 has 15 amino acids, counting the end cysteine and phenylalanine. Only the CDR3 DNA is retained, 45 bases long and in frame from the first base. These data come from a study of blood T cell repertoires in COVID-19 (dated by TCRdb to the early 2020s). Turning to the overall study: Samples from collaborators originated in the United States, Italy and Spain and spanned both the acute and convalescent phases of COVID-19. The dataset comprised deeply sampled blood TCRbeta repertoires from subjects exposed to, actively infected with, or recovered from COVID-19. The sample metadata nearly always contained a de-identified subject ID, COVID-19 status, age in years and sex. The samples were drawn from two sources: the first 160 participants of the ongoing ImmuneRACE study, and 1,254 subjects contributed by 6 global collaborators. Where HLA class I and class II types were available, the types were taken from metadata supplied by the sample provider, not from assay-based typing. The repertoires were released in a freely available public database meant as a resource for research on the immune response to SARS-CoV-2. The prospective study material was composed of cDNA or gDNA derived from T cells, B-cell-depleted T cells, or PBMCs.

TCRbeta CDR3 regions were amplified from genomic DNA using the immunoSEQ Assay, a bias-controlled multiplex PCR. The study's processing was this. The number of nucleated cells in each sample was estimated from the amplification of reference gene primers within the assay. Sequence reads were collapsed and filtered to measure the absolute abundance of every unique TCRbeta CDR3 rearrangement. For each sample, productive Simpson clonality was calculated by taking the square root of Simpson's diversity index across productive rearrangements. The source is immuneACCESS, and TCRdb retained only in-frame sequences with V and J called. Part of the clones is not carried over; for the studies checked, unresolved V genes explain less than half of this, and the remainder is unexplained. V and J calls and clone size are as listed in that table; D and trimming were resolved from the DNA. In all, the sample holds fewer than 200,000 clones, and 70% to 90% of those were seen once. The ten largest clones represent less than 2% of the sample.

Overall study results and their limits: How much clinical and demographic metadata was included differed by source and by participant, and the metadata was provided uncurated.

This clonotype originated in a man between 18 and 35 years old who had recovered from COVID-19. The specimen was peripheral blood. The chain links TRBV7-6 with TRBJ1-5; TRBD1 lines up with 8 middle nucleotides. The nucleotides read TGTGCCAGCAGCAAACGGGACAGGCCTCATCAGCCCCAGCATTTT. Its protein product is CASSKRDRPHQPQHF. Extended through the reference TRBV7-6 and TRBJ1-5 proteins, this CDR3 yields the full variable domain: GAGVSQSPRYKVTKRGQDVALRCDPISGHVSLYWYRQALGQGPEFLTYFNYEAQQDKSGLPNDRFSAERPEGSISTLTIQRTEQRDSAMYRCASSKRDRPHQPQHFGDGTRLSIL.